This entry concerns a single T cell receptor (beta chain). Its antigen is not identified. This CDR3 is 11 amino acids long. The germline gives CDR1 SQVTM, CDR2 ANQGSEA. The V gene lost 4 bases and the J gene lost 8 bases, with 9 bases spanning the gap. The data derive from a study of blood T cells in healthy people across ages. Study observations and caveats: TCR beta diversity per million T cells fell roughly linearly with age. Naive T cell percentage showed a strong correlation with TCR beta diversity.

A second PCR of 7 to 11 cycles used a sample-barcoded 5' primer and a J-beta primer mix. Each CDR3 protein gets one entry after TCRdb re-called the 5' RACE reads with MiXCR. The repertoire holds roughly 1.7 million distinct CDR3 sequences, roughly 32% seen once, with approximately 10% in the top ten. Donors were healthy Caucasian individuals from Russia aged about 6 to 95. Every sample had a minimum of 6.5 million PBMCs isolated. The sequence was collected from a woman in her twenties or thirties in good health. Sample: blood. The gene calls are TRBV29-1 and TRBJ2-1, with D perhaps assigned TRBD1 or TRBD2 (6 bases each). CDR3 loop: CSVAGGDEQFF. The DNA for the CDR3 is TGCAGCGTTGCCGGGGGCGATGAGCAGTTCTTC.